This entry is about one T cell receptor (beta chain). This sample is drawn from a study of blood T cell repertoires in COVID-19. Overall study: COVID-19 samples from acute and convalescent phases originated in the United States, Italy and Spain.

Authors' analysis steps: How many nucleated cells were present was estimated from reference gene primer amplification. Sequencing used immunoSEQ multiplex PCR; TCRdb keeps in-frame clones, though not all of them. The V and J calls and clone size were taken over from that table, and D and trimming were inferred from the DNA. The table shows about 70,000 clones, with about 90% occurring only once. There are 15 residues in the CDR3. Germline assignment: CDR1 SGHDN and CDR2 FVKESK. V lost 0 bases and J 8 bases, leaving 16 bases between the germline ends. V usage is TRBV14 and J usage is TRBJ1-1; TRBD1 might be the D (5 bases). The receptor was isolated from a human donor in a cohort sampled during active COVID-19. Input material: peripheral blood. CDR3 nucleotide sequence: TGTGCCAGCAGCCAAGATATGTCAGGGTTAAGCGAAGCTTTCTTT. Amino acids: CASSQDMSGLSEAFF.